This TCR beta chain was recorded in a study of tumor and adjacent non-tumor tissue in lung cancer. Overall study context: The patients, 9 to 11 men and 5 or 6 women, were roughly 30 to 80 with stage I to III disease. The study's findings and limits: Tumor TCR diversity, when higher, was linked to shorter survival. Tumor tissue had significantly higher TCR diversity than normal lung.

Three rounds of nested PCR, following a modified ARM-PCR protocol, produced the TCRbeta library. TCRdb called the multiplex PCR reads again in MiXCR, with one record for every CDR3 protein. The sample carries 77,000 or so distinct CDR3 sequences, over 65% recorded once. Notes on this clonotype: Its matching antigen is unknown. A junction end diverges from the germline sequence, so it may reflect a read error.

No cell sorting was done before RNA was extracted from the tissue. This non-tumor lung sample came from over 3 cm beyond the tumor edge. Chemotherapy-naive patients with new lung cancer underwent thoracic surgery in China, August–late 2014. The clonotype originates from a man aged 65 to 85 with non-small cell lung cancer. Specimen: distant non-tumor lung tissue.

The CDR3 sequence is CASSQDSRDKDNEQFF. Written as DNA, the CDR3 is TGCGCCAGCAGCCAAGATTCCCGGGATAAGGACAATGAGCAGTTTTTC. The V gene is TRBV4-3, the J gene TRBJ2-1; D assignment may be TRBD1 or TRBD2 (5 bases each). CDR1 is LGHNA, CDR2 YSLEER, per germline. CDR3 length: 16 amino acids.